This T cell receptor beta chain was sequenced in a study of control samples from healthy donors and cancer patients (dated by TCRdb to the early 2020s). Preparation of the library involved the immunoSEQ multiplex PCR assay. Held by TCRdb, this immuneACCESS table contains in-frame sequences only and omits some clones. Under half of the omission traces to an unresolved V gene where checked; the cause of the rest is unknown. The sample profile shows 110,000 or so clones; approximately 90% of them were found once. The ten largest clones take up 4% to 5.5% of the sample. The trim is 4 bases for V and 2 bases for J, with a gap of 12 bases between the germline ends. From cysteine to phenylalanine, the CDR3 is 16 amino acids long. The retained sequence is limited to the CDR3, 48 bases, with the frame set at the first base. CDR1 and CDR2 are read off the germline V gene (reference sequence) as SEHNR and FQNEAQ.

This clone came up once. This receptor's antigen is unknown. Base qualities are not recorded, but no much larger clone differs from it by a single base. The receptor's source is a human donor in good health. The donor label of this sample is uncertain. This chain joins TRBV7-9 to TRBJ2-6; no D segment can be confidently identified. The sample taken for sequencing was blood. The bases read TGTGCCAGCAGCTCATCTGGGTTCCCTGGGGCCAACGTCCTGACTTTC. Translated, it gives CASSSSGFPGANVLTF.